Following are 11 T cell receptor beta chains from one sample sequenced in a study of T cell responses to AZD1222 COVID-19 vaccine. Data came from immunoSEQ multiplex PCR; TCRdb stores just in-frame clones and leaves some out. The data contain 100,000 to 150,000 clones, approximately 91% of them singletons. This specimen consisted of peripheral blood, obtained 28 days after the second AZD1222 dose. These receptors all stem from an adult who received the AZD1222 COVID-19 vaccine.

The chain recombines TRBV4-1 with TRBJ1-4; TRBD1 matches at 7 bases. This CDR3 region has 16 residues. CDR1 is MGHRA and CDR2 is YSYEKL in the germline V gene. The ends lost 5 bases at V and 4 bases at J; junction bases unmatched: 10. In DNA form, the CDR3 reads TGCGCCAGCAGCGCTGGATTCCAGGGGGTTAATGAAAAACTGTTTTTT. Translated: CASSAGFQGVNEKLFF.

The rearrangement uses TRBV3-1 (or the pseudogene TRBV3-2) and TRBJ1-1; D perhaps matches TRBD1 (5 bases). This CDR3 spans 13 amino acids. The V and J ends lost 5 bases and 11 bases respectively, with 18 bases between them. CDR1 LGHDT and CDR2 YNNKEL come from the germline V gene (reference sequence). The CDR3 loop reads CASSLSGGMKAFF. As DNA, the CDR3 is TGTGCCAGCAGCTTGAGTGGGGGTATGAAGGCTTTCTTT.

The J gene is TRBJ1-3, the V gene TRBV12-5; TRBD1 agrees at 10 bases. Germline trimming cut 6 bases from V and 8 bases from J; bases unmatched to any gene: 7. The germline CDR1 and CDR2 sequences are LGHNT and FRNRAP. This CDR3 is 14 amino acids long. CDR3 DNA: TGTGCTAGTGGGTTCCGGGACAGGGGTGACACCATATATTTT. Translating gives CASGFRDRGDTIYF.

This chain uses TRBV10-1 with TRBJ1-4; D uncertain. The CDR3 has 17 residues. The V gene's germline CDR1 is WNHNN and CDR2 SYGVQD (reference sequence). Trimming left V 0 bases short and J 4 bases short, with 15 bases between. The DNA of the CDR3 is TGCGCCAGCAGTGAGTCACGTCTGGAGATCGGTAATGAAAAACTGTTTTTT. This encodes CASSESRLEIGNEKLFF.

This clone occurred a few times. The chain carries TRBV5-1 and TRBJ2-5; TRBD2 matches 12 bases. From germline, CDR1 is SGHRS and CDR2 YFSETQ. The J segment lost 5 bases and the V segment lost 3 bases, leaving 8 bases of the junction unmatched. The CDR3 spans 16 residues. CDR3 bases: TGCGCCAGCAGCTCGGGAACTAGCGGGAGGACGGAGACCCAGTACTTC. Its translation: CASSSGTSGRTETQYF.

This sequence joins TRBV12-5 and TRBJ1-5; D unclear. V shed 3 bases and J shed 5 bases, with 8 bases lying between them. The germline V gene has CDR1 LGHNT and CDR2 FRNRAP. CDR3 length equals 13 residues. DNA of the CDR3: TGTGCTAGTGGTTTTCAGCCCTATCAGCCCCAGCATTTT. Amino acids: CASGFQPYQPQHF.

This clone showed up just once. V gene TRBV12-2 combines with J gene TRBJ1-2. TRBV12-2 is an annotated pseudogene. The CDR3 runs to 18 residues. The DNA for the CDR3 is TGTGCAAGTCGCTTAAAGATTGGGACCGCCGCTATAAACTATGGCTACACCTTC. It codes for CASRLKIGTAAINYGYTF.

This chain links TRBV29-1 with TRBJ1-1; D is perhaps TRBD1 (5 bases). CDR1 SQVTM and CDR2 ANQGSEA come from the germline V gene. Trimming stripped 3 bases from V and 11 bases from J, with 19 bases between. CDR3 length: 13 amino acids. The CDR3 is CSVEVSGQLFAFF. The CDR3 nucleotides read TGCAGCGTTGAGGTTTCGGGGCAGCTGTTCGCTTTCTTT.

The rearrangement links TRBV7-3 to TRBJ2-3, with no clear D. Germline lookup yields CDR1 SGHTA and CDR2 FQGTGA. Trimming took 4 bases from V and 5 from J, leaving 10 bases between them. The CDR3 extends over 13 amino acids. CDR3 protein: CASSSQAGDTQYF. The CDR3 coding sequence is TGTGCCAGCAGCTCCCAAGCCGGAGATACGCAGTATTTT.

The rearrangement joins TRBV30 to TRBJ2-1; no definite D call. V was pared by 6 bases and J by 4 bases, with 31 bases between. CDR3 length: 19 residues. Germline V lookup: CDR1 GTSNPN, CDR2 SVGIG (reference sequence). Here the CDR3 reads CACPRTAMSGLVSYNEQFF. DNA of the CDR3: TGTGCCTGCCCTCGGACGGCCATGTCTGGGCTCGTATCTTACAATGAGCAGTTCTTC. Full variable domain (rest looked up from reference TRBV30 and TRBJ2-1): SQTIHQWPATLVQPVGSPLSLECTVEGTSNPNLYWYRQAAGRGLQLLFYSVGIGQISSEVPQNLSASRPQDRQFILSSKKLLLSDSGFYLCACPRTAMSGLVSYNEQFFGPGTRLTVL.

J is TRBJ1-6 and V is TRBV19; 8 bases are a match to TRBD1. This CDR3 has 15 residues. Germline trimming cut 10 bases from V and 5 bases from J; bases unmatched to any gene: 10. Looked up from germline, CDR1 is LNHDA and CDR2 is SQIVND (reference sequence). CDR3 amino acids: CATTVRDRNNSPLHF. The CDR3 DNA sequence: TGTGCCACTACAGTCCGGGACAGGAATAATTCACCCCTCCACTTT.